The 5 T cell receptor beta chains below come from one sample, sequenced in a study of tissue T cells after allogeneic stem cell transplantation (dated by TCRdb to between 2021 and 2022). The label giving this sample's time point can be read as: human tissue collected at research (rapid) autopsy. The protocol used for the library was the immunoSEQ multiplex PCR assay. TCRdb's version of the immuneACCESS table is confined to in-frame rearrangements and falls short of the full clone set. An unresolved V gene accounts for under half of the shortfall where checked; the remainder is of unknown origin. The sample table records roughly 4,500 clones; approximately 66% of these occur just once. Around 6.9% of the sample belongs to the ten largest clones. The specimen comprised left colon tissue, sampled at autopsy. The receptors were sampled from a male donor at least 60 years old with lung cancer.

This rearrangement joins TRBV4-1 to TRBJ1-1; D not certain. The CDR3 contains 14 residues. V was trimmed by 0 bases and J by 10 bases, leaving 15 bases between them. The germline V gene encodes CDR1 MGHRA and CDR2 YSYEKL. In DNA, the CDR3 is TGCGCCAGCAGCCAAGAGCGGGGTTACGGAGGAGCTTTCTTT. Translated, it gives CASSQERGYGGAFF.

The rearrangement links TRBV7-6 to TRBJ2-1; 8 bases align to TRBD2. The CDR3 sequence is 17 residues long. Germline V gives CDR1 SGHVS, CDR2 FNYEAQ. The J segment lost 0 bases and the V segment lost 2 bases, leaving 6 bases of the junction unmatched. The CDR3 bases are TGTGCCAGCAGCTTACGGATTAGCGGGGCCTCCTACAATGAGCAGTTCTTC. This gives the protein CASSLRISGASYNEQFF.

The chain uses TRBV28 and TRBJ1-1, with D possibly being TRBD1 (5 bases). The germline V gene has CDR1 MDHEN and CDR2 SYDVKM. V was clipped by 0 bases and J by 3 bases, with 11 bases between them. The CDR3 runs 15 residues. The CDR3: CASSLWGRQDTEAFF. The DNA of the CDR3 is TGTGCCAGCAGTTTATGGGGACGTCAGGACACTGAAGCTTTCTTT.

The rearrangement links TRBV3-1 (or the pseudogene TRBV3-2) to TRBJ2-3; D is ambiguous. Between the trimmed V and J ends, which lost 4 bases and 0 bases, there was a span of 8 bases. Per the germline V gene, CDR1 is LGHDT and CDR2 is YNNKEL (reference sequence). This CDR3 comprises 14 residues. CDR3 DNA sequence: TGTGCCAGCAGCCCAGATCCAAGCACAGATACGCAGTATTTT. Protein: CASSPDPSTDTQYF.

The rearrangement joins TRBV3-1 (or the pseudogene TRBV3-2) to TRBJ2-3, with D perhaps TRBD1 (6 bases). V was clipped by 4 bases and J by 1 base, with 12 bases between them. Germline CDR1 and CDR2: LGHDT and YNNKEL (reference sequence). There are 15 residues in the CDR3. CDR3 residues: CASSRDTLGTDTQYF. CDR3 DNA sequence: TGTGCCAGCAGCCGGGACACCCTTGGCACAGATACGCAGTATTTT.